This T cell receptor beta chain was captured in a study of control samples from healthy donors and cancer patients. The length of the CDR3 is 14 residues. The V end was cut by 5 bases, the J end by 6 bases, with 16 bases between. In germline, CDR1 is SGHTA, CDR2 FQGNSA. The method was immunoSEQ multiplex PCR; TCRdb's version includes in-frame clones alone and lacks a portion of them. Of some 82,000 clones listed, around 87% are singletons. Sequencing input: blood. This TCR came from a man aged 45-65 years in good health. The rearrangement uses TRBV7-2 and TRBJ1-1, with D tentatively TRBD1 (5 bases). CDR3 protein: CASSTRRDASEAFF. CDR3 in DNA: TGTGCCAGCAGCACGAGACGGGACGCATCTGAAGCTTTCTTT.